These T cell receptor beta chains were read from a single sample in a study of T cell changes during pregnancy in multiple sclerosis. The table came from immunoSEQ multiplex PCR; TCRdb's copy has only in-frame clones and leaves some out. The sample has 130,000 or so clones; 90% to 98% are singletons. The sequences come from peripheral blood, collected after pregnancy. These receptors all stem from a female donor with multiple sclerosis, enrolled in a pregnancy study. CDR3s include the opening cysteine and the closing phenylalanine or tryptophan. Each record gives: V gene, D gene, CDR3 protein. The D gene is left open where the match is weak.

V: TRBV27; D: NA; CDR3: CASSFGLYNNEQFF
V: TRBV7-2; D: NA; CDR3: CASSREQGYTF
V: TRBV6-5; D: NA; CDR3: CASTQGAGEDTQYF
V: TRBV15; D: TRBD2; CDR3: CATSRDYGAGGKYEQYF
V: TRBV27; D: TRBD1; CDR3: CASSLGIGGSLSSYEQYF
V: TRBV5-1; D: NA; CDR3: CASSLGLRTETEAFF
V: TRBV19; D: NA; CDR3: CASSIGRLINEKLFF
V: TRBV5-1; D: TRBD1; CDR3: CASSPRQGVSYEQYF
V: TRBV11-3; D: TRBD1; CDR3: CASSLAPGQVYEQYF
V: TRBV7-9; D: NA; CDR3: CASSSQRRGGIPWRYGYTF
V: TRBV7-9; D: NA; CDR3: CASSSTGAVMNTEAFF
V: TRBV21-1; D: NA; CDR3: CASSKVEGSSDSNQPQHF
V: TRBV28; D: NA; CDR3: CASSPTVSYEQYF
V: TRBV5-1; D: TRBD1; CDR3: CASGTAPPLELTGELFF
V: TRBV7-2; D: NA; CDR3: CASSFGLLYEQYF
V: TRBV28; D: NA; CDR3: CASSLGTPNTEAFF
V: TRBV28; D: TRBD1; CDR3: CASSPGGPTDTQYF
V: TRBV6-5; D: NA; CDR3: CASVRGNTIYF